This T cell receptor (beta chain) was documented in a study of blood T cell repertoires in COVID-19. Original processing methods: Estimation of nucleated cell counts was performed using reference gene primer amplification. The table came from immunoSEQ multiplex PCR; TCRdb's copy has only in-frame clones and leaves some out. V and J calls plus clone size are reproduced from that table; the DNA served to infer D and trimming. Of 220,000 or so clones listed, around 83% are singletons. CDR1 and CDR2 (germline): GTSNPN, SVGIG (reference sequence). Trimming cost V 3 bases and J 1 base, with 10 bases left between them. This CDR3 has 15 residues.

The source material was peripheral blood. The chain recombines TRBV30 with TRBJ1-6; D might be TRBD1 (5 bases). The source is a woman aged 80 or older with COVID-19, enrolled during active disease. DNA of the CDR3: TGTGCCTGGAGGAGCCAGGGATCCTATAATTCACCCCTCCACTTT. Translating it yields CAWRSQGSYNSPLHF.